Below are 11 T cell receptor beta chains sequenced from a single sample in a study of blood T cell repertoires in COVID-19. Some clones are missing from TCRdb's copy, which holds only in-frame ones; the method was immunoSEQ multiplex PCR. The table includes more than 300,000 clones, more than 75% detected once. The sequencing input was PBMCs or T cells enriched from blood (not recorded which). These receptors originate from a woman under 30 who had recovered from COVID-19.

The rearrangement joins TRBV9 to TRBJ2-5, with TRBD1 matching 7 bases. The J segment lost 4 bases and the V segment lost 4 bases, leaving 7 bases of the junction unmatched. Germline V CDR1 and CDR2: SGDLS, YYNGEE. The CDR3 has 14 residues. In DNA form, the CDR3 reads TGTGCCAGCAGCCCTCGGGACAGAGGAGAGACCCAGTACTTC. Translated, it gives CASSPRDRGETQYF.

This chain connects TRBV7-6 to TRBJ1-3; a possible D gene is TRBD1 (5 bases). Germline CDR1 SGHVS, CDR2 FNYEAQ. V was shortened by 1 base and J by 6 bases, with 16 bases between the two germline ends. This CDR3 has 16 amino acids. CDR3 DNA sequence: TGTGCCAGCAGCTTAGATGGCAGGAGGGGTGAAAACACCATATATTTT. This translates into CASSLDGRRGENTIYF.

This CDR3 is CASSIQGVAGELFF. The DNA of the CDR3 is TGTGCCAGCAGCATACAGGGGGTAGCCGGGGAGCTGTTTTTT. The V and J genes are TRBV11-3 and TRBJ2-2; 8 bases line up with TRBD1. The CDR3 is made up of 14 amino acids. In germline, CDR1 is SGHNT, CDR2 YENEEA. J was trimmed by 6 bases and V by 5 bases; bases with no gene match: 5.

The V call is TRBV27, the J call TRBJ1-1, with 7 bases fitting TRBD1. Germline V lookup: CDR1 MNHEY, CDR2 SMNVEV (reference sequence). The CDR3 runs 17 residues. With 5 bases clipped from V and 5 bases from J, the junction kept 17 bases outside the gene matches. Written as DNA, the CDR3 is TGTGCCAGCAGTCCTTATTCAGGGGGTTTTAGAACAACTGAAGCTTTCTTT. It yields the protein CASSPYSGGFRTTEAFF.

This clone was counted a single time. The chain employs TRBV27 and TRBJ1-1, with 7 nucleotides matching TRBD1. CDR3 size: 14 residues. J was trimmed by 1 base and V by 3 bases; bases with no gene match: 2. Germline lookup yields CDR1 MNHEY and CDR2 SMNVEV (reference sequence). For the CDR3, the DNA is TGTGCCAGCAGTTTGGCAGGGGGGAACACTGAAGCTTTCTTT. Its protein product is CASSLAGGNTEAFF.

CDR3 DNA sequence: TGTGCCAGTAGCATCCGGGTCGGGGGCTACACCTTC. Translated: CASSIRVGGYTF. The J gene is TRBJ1-2, the V gene TRBV19; no reliable D call. The CDR3 spans 12 residues. Germline CDR1 reads LNHDA; CDR2 reads SQIVND (reference sequence). Between the trimmed V and J ends, which lost 6 bases and 8 bases, there was a span of 13 bases.

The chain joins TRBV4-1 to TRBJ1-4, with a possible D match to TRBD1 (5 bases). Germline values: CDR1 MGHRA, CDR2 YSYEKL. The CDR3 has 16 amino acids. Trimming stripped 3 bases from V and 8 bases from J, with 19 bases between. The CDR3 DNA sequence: TGCGCCAGCAGCCACCCTCCCGGGGGTGAGGGGGAAAAACTGTTTTTT. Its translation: CASSHPPGGEGEKLFF.

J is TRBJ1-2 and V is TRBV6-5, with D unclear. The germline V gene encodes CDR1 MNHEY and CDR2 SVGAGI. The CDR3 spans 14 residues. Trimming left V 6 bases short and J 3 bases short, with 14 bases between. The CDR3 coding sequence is TGTGCCAGCAGCATCCCAGGTTTGGACTATGGCTACACCTTC. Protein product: CASSIPGLDYGYTF.

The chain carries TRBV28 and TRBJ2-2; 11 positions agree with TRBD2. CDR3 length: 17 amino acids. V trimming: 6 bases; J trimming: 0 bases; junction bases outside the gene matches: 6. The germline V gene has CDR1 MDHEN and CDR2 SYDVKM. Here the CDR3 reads CASSRTTSGTNTGELFF. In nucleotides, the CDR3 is TGTGCCAGCAGCCGGACGACTAGCGGGACGAACACCGGGGAGCTGTTTTTT.

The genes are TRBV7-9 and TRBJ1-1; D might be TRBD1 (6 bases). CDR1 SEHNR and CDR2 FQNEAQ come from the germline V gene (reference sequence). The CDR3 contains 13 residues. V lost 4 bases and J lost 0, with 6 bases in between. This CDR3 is CASSSGVNTEAFF. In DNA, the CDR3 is TGTGCCAGCAGCTCAGGGGTGAACACTGAAGCTTTCTTT.

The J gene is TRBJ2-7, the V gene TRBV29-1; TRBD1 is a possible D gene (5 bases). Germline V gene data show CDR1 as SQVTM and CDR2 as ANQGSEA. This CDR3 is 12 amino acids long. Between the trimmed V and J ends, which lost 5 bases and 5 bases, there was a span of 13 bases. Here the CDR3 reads CSVHQGTNEQYF. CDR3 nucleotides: TGCAGCGTTCACCAGGGTACCAACGAGCAGTACTTC.